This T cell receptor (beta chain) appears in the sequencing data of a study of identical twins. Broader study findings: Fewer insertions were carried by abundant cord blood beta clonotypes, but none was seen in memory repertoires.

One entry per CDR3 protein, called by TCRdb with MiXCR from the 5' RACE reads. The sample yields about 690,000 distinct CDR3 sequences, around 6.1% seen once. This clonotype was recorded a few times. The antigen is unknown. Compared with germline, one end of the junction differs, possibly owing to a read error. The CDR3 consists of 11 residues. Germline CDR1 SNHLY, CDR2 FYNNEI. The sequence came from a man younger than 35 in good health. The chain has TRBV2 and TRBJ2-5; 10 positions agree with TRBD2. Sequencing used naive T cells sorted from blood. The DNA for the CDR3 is TGTGCCAGCAGTGTAGGAGCGGGAGGGGACTTC. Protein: CASSVGAGGDF.